A single sample is the source of the 22 T cell receptor beta chains below, sequenced in a study of Ad26.COV2.S vaccination and SARS-CoV-2 variants. Profiling relied on immunoSEQ multiplex PCR, and the TCRdb table lists in-frame clones only, not all of them. This sample carries over 110,000 clones, 70% to 90% of them seen once, and the ten largest clones take less than 6%. This specimen consisted of peripheral blood, obtained after recovery from COVID-19. These receptors came from a human donor who had recovered from COVID-19.

In its sample, this clone was seen once. The J gene is TRBJ2-1, the V gene TRBV7-2, with 12 nucleotides matching TRBD2. Looked up from germline, CDR1 is SGHTA and CDR2 is FQGNSA. The CDR3 is 14 amino acids. The V and J ends lost 2 bases and 9 bases, in that order; junction bases with no gene match: 2. The CDR3 loop reads CASSLPSGGGEQFF. The CDR3 DNA reads as TGTGCCAGCAGCTTACCTAGCGGGGGGGGTGAGCAGTTCTTC.

This clone came up a few times. V gene TRBV28 combines with J gene TRBJ2-5, with a weak D call TRBD1 (5 bases). V was cut by 4 bases and J by 5 bases, with 11 bases left in between. The CDR3 consists of 13 residues. Germline lookup yields CDR1 MDHEN and CDR2 SYDVKM. This CDR3 is CASSSPGRETQYF. Written as DNA, the CDR3 is TGTGCCAGCAGTTCCCCAGGGCGGGAGACCCAGTACTTC.

The chain employs TRBV19 and TRBJ2-7; weak D call: TRBD2 (5 bases). CDR1 and CDR2 (germline): LNHDA, SQIVND (reference sequence). This CDR3 region has 12 residues. Trimming removed 5 bases from V and 2 bases from J, with 7 bases in between. This CDR3 is CASSVGTYEQYF. The DNA of the CDR3 is TGTGCCAGTAGTGTCGGGACCTACGAGCAGTACTTC.

The V gene is TRBV6-5, the J gene TRBJ1-1; 10 bases match TRBD1. The length of the CDR3 is 12 residues. The germline V gene has CDR1 MNHEY and CDR2 SVGAGI. V lost 11 bases, J lost 5 bases, and 5 bases stayed unmatched. The CDR3 nucleotides read TGTGCCGGACAGGGGGGCGCAACTGAAGCTTTCTTT. This sequence encodes CAGQGGATEAFF.

This chain links TRBV10-3 with TRBJ1-5; 7 bases align to TRBD1. V gave up 0 bases and J gave up 4 bases; unmatched junction bases: 6. CDR1 is ENHRY, CDR2 SYGVKD, per germline. The CDR3 sequence is 16 residues long. In nucleotides, the CDR3 is TGTGCCATCAGTGAGTCGGAGGACAGGAGTAATCAGCCCCAGCATTTT. It codes for CAISESEDRSNQPQHF.

The J gene is TRBJ1-2, the V gene TRBV19; 10 bases are a match to TRBD1. The CDR3 covers 16 residues. J gave up 8 bases and V 5 bases, and 14 bases lay outside the gene matches. CDR1 and CDR2 from the germline V gene are LNHDA and SQIVND (reference sequence). The CDR3 protein is CASSATRETGGWGYTF. CDR3 DNA: TGTGCCAGTAGTGCTACGAGGGAGACAGGGGGCTGGGGCTACACCTTC. The full variable domain, completed using reference TRBV19 and TRBJ1-2, is DGGITQSPKYLFRKEGQNVTLSCEQNLNHDAMYWYRQDPGQGLRLIYYSQIVNDFQKGDIAEGYSVSREKKESFPLTVTSAQKNPTAFYLCASSATRETGGWGYTFGSGTRLTVV.

The chain couples TRBV2 to TRBJ1-2, with 7 bases aligning to TRBD1. V was pared by 6 bases and J by 6 bases, with 13 bases of the junction left unmatched. Per germline, CDR1 SNHLY and CDR2 FYNNEI. The CDR3 length is 15 residues. The CDR3: CASSLTGSFADGYTF. The CDR3 nucleotides are TGTGCCAGCAGCCTGACAGGGAGCTTTGCGGATGGCTACACCTTC.

This chain joins TRBV5-6 and TRBJ1-1; D might be TRBD1 (5 bases). The CDR3 is 15 amino acids. V shed 1 base and J shed 2 bases, with 12 bases lying between them. CDR1 and CDR2 from the germline V gene are SGHDT and YYEEEE. Written as DNA, the CDR3 is TGTGCCAGCAGCTTGAGGGACCGGTCAAACACTGAAGCTTTCTTT. It encodes CASSLRDRSNTEAFF.

The V and J genes are TRBV7-2 and TRBJ2-6; D ambiguous. The CDR3 sequence is 16 residues long. Germline CDR1 and CDR2: SGHTA and FQGNSA. With 5 bases removed from V and 0 bases from J, the gap between germline ends came to 11 bases. The CDR3 loop is CASSPTISSGANVLTF. CDR3 bases: TGTGCCAGCAGCCCCACAATTTCCTCTGGGGCCAACGTCCTGACTTTC.

This clone showed up just once. This chain joins TRBV4-1 and TRBJ1-1; a possible D gene is TRBD1 (6 bases). Trimming left V 2 bases short and J 3 bases short, with 16 bases between. The CDR3 has 16 amino acids. CDR1 MGHRA and CDR2 YSYEKL come from the germline V gene. CDR3 nucleotides: TGCGCCAGCAGCCAATACCAACAGGGAACGTACACTGAAGCTTTCTTT. Translation gives CASSQYQQGTYTEAFF.

The rearrangement joins TRBV7-9 to TRBJ1-2; D is possibly TRBD1 (6 bases). The V gene lost 5 bases and the J gene lost 3 bases, with 16 bases spanning the gap. This CDR3 is 15 amino acids long. Germline V gene data show CDR1 as SEHNR and CDR2 as FQNEAQ (reference sequence). The CDR3 coding sequence is TGTGCCAGCAGCACAACGGATCAGGGGCACTATGGCTACACCTTC. It is translated as CASSTTDQGHYGYTF.

The chain couples TRBV6-6 to TRBJ1-1; no reliable D call. Deletions cut 6 bases from V and 5 bases from J, with 10 bases between. This CDR3 contains 12 residues. Germline V gene data show CDR1 as MNHNY and CDR2 as SVGAGI (reference sequence). The CDR3 protein is CASSIPGTEAFF. The CDR3 nucleotides are TGTGCCAGCAGCATACCGGGGACTGAAGCTTTCTTT.

The chain has TRBV10-2 and TRBJ2-2; 11 bases are shared with TRBD2. This CDR3 has 15 amino acids. Germline trimming cut 4 bases from V and 7 bases from J; bases unmatched to any gene: 5. CDR1 is WSHSY and CDR2 is SAAADI in the germline V gene. The CDR3 is CASSVAGGRDGELFF. The CDR3 DNA is TGCGCCAGCAGTGTAGCGGGGGGGCGGGACGGGGAGCTGTTTTTT.

The chain combines TRBV19 with TRBJ2-7; TRBD1 matches 7 bases. V lost 3 bases and J lost 1; bases outside the gene matches: 6. Germline V gene sequence: CDR1 LNHDA, CDR2 SQIVND (reference sequence). The length of the CDR3 is 15 residues. CDR3 sequence (DNA): TGTGCCAGTAGTATGAGGGGGCGCGGGTCCTACGAGCAGTACTTC. Amino acids: CASSMRGRGSYEQYF.

This chain links TRBV19 with TRBJ2-7; D call uncertain. The CDR3 is made up of 12 amino acids. V shed 9 bases and J shed 6 bases, with 15 bases lying between them. Germline loops: CDR1 LNHDA, CDR2 SQIVND (reference sequence). The CDR3 bases are TGTGCCAGCGCGCCCCTTTTGTGCGAGCAGTACTTC. It specifies CASAPLLCEQYF. Full variable domain (missing parts from reference TRBV19 and TRBJ2-7): DGGITQSPKYLFRKEGQNVTLSCEQNLNHDAMYWYRQDPGQGLRLIYYSQIVNDFQKGDIAEGYSVSREKKESFPLTVTSAQKNPTAFYLCASAPLLCEQYFGPGTRLTVT.

This clone has just one count. The rearrangement joins TRBV15 to TRBJ2-5; D unclear. Germline V gene sequence: CDR1 LNHNV, CDR2 YYDKDF (reference sequence). The CDR3 has 12 amino acids. Trimming shortened V by 8 bases and J by 0 bases, and 7 bases separated the two germline ends. In nucleotides, the CDR3 is TGTGCCACCGCACAAGACCAAGAGACCCAGTACTTC. This codes for CATAQDQETQYF.

This chain links TRBV7-6 with TRBJ2-2; 9 bases are a match to TRBD1. The V gene end was trimmed by 3 bases and the J gene end by 7 bases; junction bases not matched to a gene: 9. Per the germline V gene, CDR1 is SGHVS and CDR2 is FNYEAQ. The CDR3 length is 16 residues. For the CDR3, the DNA is TGTGCCAGCAGCTTTACGCCGGGACAGGGTAACGGGGAGCTGTTTTTT. Its translation is CASSFTPGQGNGELFF.

This clone occurred once. This chain joins TRBV9 and TRBJ1-3; TRBD1 aligns across 8 bases. From germline, CDR1 is SGDLS and CDR2 YYNGEE. This CDR3 is 16 amino acids long. Trimming cost V 0 bases and J 2 bases; bases outside gene matches: 4. The CDR3 sequence: CASSVGHRGTGNTIYF. The CDR3 DNA is TGTGCCAGCAGCGTAGGGCACAGGGGGACTGGAAACACCATATATTTT.

CDR3 coding DNA: TGTGCCAGCAGCGTAGATGGGGACAATGAGCAGTTCTTC. Protein: CASSVDGDNEQFF. The V gene is TRBV9, the J gene TRBJ2-1; D gene uncertain. Per the germline V gene, CDR1 is SGDLS and CDR2 is YYNGEE. V was cut by 0 bases and J by 5 bases, with 6 bases left in between. The CDR3 is made up of 13 amino acids.

In this sample, this clone turned up once. The genes are TRBV10-3 and TRBJ1-2; D call uncertain. Germline V lookup: CDR1 ENHRY, CDR2 SYGVKD. The CDR3 covers 14 residues. Trimming pared 1 base from V and 7 bases from J, leaving 13 bases between. CDR3 sequence (DNA): TGTGCCATCAGTGAGTTGGGAGGGAACAGTGGCTACACCTTC. Its translation: CAISELGGNSGYTF.

The genes are TRBV5-1 and TRBJ2-7; the D call may be TRBD1 or TRBD2 (6 bases each). CDR1 and CDR2 (germline): SGHRS, YFSETQ. V was trimmed by 6 bases and J by 4 bases, leaving 20 bases between them. This CDR3 spans 15 amino acids. The CDR3 nucleotides read TGCGCCAGCACCCAATCCCTCGGGGGCAGGTACGAGCAGTACTTC. Protein sequence: CASTQSLGGRYEQYF.

This clone showed up many times. J is TRBJ2-3 and V is TRBV5-6; the D is unclear. The CDR3 has 13 residues. Germline lookup yields CDR1 SGHDT and CDR2 YYEEEE. The ends were cut back, 3 bases at V and 0 bases at J, with 5 bases in the middle. Here the CDR3 reads CASSSTSTDTQYF. CDR3 bases: TGTGCCAGCAGCTCCACGAGCACAGATACGCAGTATTTT.